Each of the 32 T cell receptor beta chains below was sequenced from the same sample in a study of cytomegalovirus exposure and HLA in healthy donors. PCR amplification relied on 60 Vbeta primers (plus 13 Jbeta primers). TCRdb's copy holds only in-frame clones and misses some; the assay was immunoSEQ multiplex PCR. Counted here are under 200,000 clones, roughly 80% occurring once; the ten biggest clones make up approximately 2%. Input material: PBMCs. The origin of the receptors is a human donor in good health.

This clone showed up just once. The V call is TRBV4-1, the J call TRBJ2-1, with D possibly being TRBD2 (6 bases). Germline V gene lookup returns CDR1 MGHRA and CDR2 YSYEKL. There are 15 residues in the CDR3. Deletions cut 0 bases from V and 5 bases from J, with 11 bases between. The CDR3 DNA follows: TGCGCCAGCAGCCAAGAAGGTAGCGGCCACAATGAGCAGTTCTTC. This encodes CASSQEGSGHNEQFF.

Only a few counts were recorded for this clone. The J gene is TRBJ1-2, the V gene TRBV7-2, with 7 bases matching TRBD1. The CDR3 is 17 residues long. Germline lookup yields CDR1 SGHTA and CDR2 FQGNSA. Trimming at V came to 1 base and at J to 7 bases, leaving 15 bases not matched to a gene. CDR3 loop: CASSLGKNRGGYGGYTF. CDR3 nucleotide sequence: TGTGCCAGCAGCTTAGGGAAGAACAGGGGAGGATATGGTGGCTACACCTTC. Full variable domain (outside the CDR3, taken from reference TRBV7-2 and TRBJ1-2): GAGVSQSPSNKVTEKGKDVELRCDPISGHTALYWYRQSLGQGLEFLIYFQGNSAPDKSGLPSDRFSAERTGGSVSTLTIQRTQQEDSAVYLCASSLGKNRGGYGGYTFGSGTRLTVV.

This chain connects TRBV7-9 to TRBJ2-4; 8 bases agree with TRBD2. The ends lost 1 base at V and 2 bases at J; junction bases unmatched: 4. This CDR3 region has 16 residues. Per germline, CDR1 SEHNR and CDR2 FQNEAQ (reference sequence). The CDR3 bases are TGTGCCAGCAGCTTAGGGACTAGCAGGACCAAAAACATTCAGTACTTC. The encoded protein is CASSLGTSRTKNIQYF. The whole variable domain, remainder taken from reference TRBV7-9 and TRBJ2-4, is DTGVSQNPRHKITKRGQNVTFRCDPISEHNRLYWYRQTLGQGPEFLTYFQNEAQLEKSRLLSDRFSAERPKGSFSTLEIQRTEQGDSAMYLCASSLGTSRTKNIQYFGAGTRLSVL.

The rearrangement uses TRBV18 and TRBJ2-2, with TRBD2 matching over 9 bases. Germline V gene data show CDR1 as KGHSH and CDR2 as LQKENI. V was clipped by 6 bases and J by 1 base; unmatched bases: 3. The CDR3 totals 15 residues. CDR3 sequence reads: CASSKTSGNTGELFF. CDR3 sequence (DNA): TGTGCCAGCTCGAAGACTAGCGGGAACACCGGGGAGCTGTTTTTT.

The chain joins TRBV2 to TRBJ1-2, with TRBD1 as a possible D gene (6 bases). CDR1 SNHLY and CDR2 FYNNEI come from the germline V gene. CDR3 length equals 13 residues. V gave up 6 bases and J gave up 6 bases, with 14 bases separating them. The CDR3 sequence is CASSATGYHGYTF. CDR3 bases: TGTGCCAGCAGCGCTACAGGGTATCATGGCTACACCTTC.

CDR3 amino acids: CASSLAGDVREQFF. The CDR3 bases are TGCGCCAGCAGCTTGGCCGGGGATGTTCGGGAGCAGTTCTTC. This chain links TRBV5-1 with TRBJ2-1, with D possibly being TRBD2 (5 bases). The length of the CDR3 is 14 residues. Germline V lookup: CDR1 SGHRS, CDR2 YFSETQ. The V end lost 0 bases, the J end lost 10 bases, and 14 bases lay between the germline ends.

The chain couples TRBV7-2 to TRBJ2-2, with TRBD2 matching 9 bases. The length of the CDR3 is 17 residues. Germline CDR1 SGHTA, CDR2 FQGNSA. V trimming: 7 bases; J trimming: 6 bases; junction bases outside the gene matches: 15. The CDR3, as DNA: TGTGCCAGCATCACCCATGCGGGGGGGGCCTGGGCCGGGGAGCTGTTTTTT. This gives the protein CASITHAGGAWAGELFF. The full variable domain, completed using reference TRBV7-2 and TRBJ2-2, is GAGVSQSPSNKVTEKGKDVELRCDPISGHTALYWYRQSLGQGLEFLIYFQGNSAPDKSGLPSDRFSAERTGGSVSTLTIQRTQQEDSAVYLCASITHAGGAWAGELFFGEGSRLTVL.

The rearrangement joins TRBV4-2 to TRBJ2-3; 10 nucleotides line up with TRBD2. The CDR3 loop spans 18 amino acids. Per the germline V gene, CDR1 is LGHNA and CDR2 is YNFKEQ. V lost 0 bases, J lost 4 bases, and 10 bases stayed unmatched. In nucleotides, the CDR3 is TGTGCCAGCAGCCAAGATCTCCGGATAGCGGGGGGCGCAGATACGCAGTATTTT. It specifies CASSQDLRIAGGADTQYF.

The chain couples TRBV28 to TRBJ2-3; 9 bases map to TRBD2. After removal of 7 bases from V and 4 bases from J, the junction contained 6 bases not matched to a gene. CDR3 length equals 14 residues. Germline V lookup: CDR1 MDHEN, CDR2 SYDVKM. Here the CDR3 reads CASNLAGYADTQYF. In nucleotides, the CDR3 is TGTGCCAGCAACCTAGCGGGGTACGCAGATACGCAGTATTTT. Full variable domain (remainder filled in from reference TRBV28 and TRBJ2-3): DVKVTQSSRYLVKRTGEKVFLECVQDMDHENMFWYRQDPGLGLRLIYFSYDVKMKEKGDIPEGYSVSREKKERFSLILESASTNQTSMYLCASNLAGYADTQYFGPGTRLTVL.

This chain links TRBV25-1 with TRBJ2-7; TRBD2 aligns across 11 bases. The CDR3 length is 16 residues. CDR1 and CDR2 (germline): MGHDK, SYGVNS. Trimming removed 3 bases from V and 4 bases from J; junction bases left unmatched: 8. This CDR3 reads CASSDLPTSGKYEQYF. In DNA, the CDR3 is TGTGCCAGCAGTGATTTGCCGACTAGCGGGAAGTACGAGCAGTACTTC.

The V call is TRBV5-1, the J call TRBJ2-6, with TRBD1 identical over 7 bases. The V gene's germline CDR1 is SGHRS and CDR2 YFSETQ. The CDR3 contains 16 residues. With 4 bases clipped from V and 2 bases from J, the junction kept 6 bases outside the gene matches. The CDR3 DNA follows: TGCGCCAGCAGCCAGGGACAGAACCCTGGGGCCAACGTCCTGACTTTC. This codes for CASSQGQNPGANVLTF. Full variable domain (outside the CDR3, taken from reference TRBV5-1 and TRBJ2-6): KAGVTQTPRYLIKTRGQQVTLSCSPISGHRSVSWYQQTPGQGLQFLFEYFSETQRNKGNFPGRFSGRQFSNSRSEMNVSTLELGDSALYLCASSQGQNPGANVLTFGAGSRLTVL.

The V gene is TRBV5-8, the J gene TRBJ1-1, with 9 nucleotides matching TRBD1. V shed 1 base and J 2 bases; nucleotides not matched to a gene: 9. The CDR3 has 17 amino acids. Germline CDR1 SGHTS, CDR2 YDEGEE. CDR3 loop: CASSLSVLGQGNTEAFF. CDR3 in DNA: TGTGCCAGCAGCTTGAGCGTTTTGGGACAGGGAAACACTGAAGCTTTCTTT.

The chain joins TRBV15 to TRBJ1-3; no clear D. This CDR3 has 15 residues. The V gene lost 4 bases and the J gene lost 2 bases, with 12 bases spanning the gap. Looked up from germline, CDR1 is LNHNV and CDR2 is YYDKDF (reference sequence). The CDR3 loop reads CATSNRGFAGNTIYF. The CDR3 bases are TGTGCCACCAGCAACAGAGGGTTTGCTGGAAACACCATATATTTT.

The chain couples TRBV5-4 to TRBJ2-7; 10 nucleotides align to TRBD2. CDR1 is SGHNT, CDR2 YYREEE, per germline (reference sequence). This CDR3 comprises 15 residues. The V segment lost 4 bases and the J segment 12 bases; nucleotides outside the gene matches: 16. The chain's CDR3 is CASSPGLAGAPPPYF. DNA for the CDR3: TGTGCCAGCAGCCCGGGGCTAGCGGGGGCCCCACCACCGTACTTC. Looking up the rest from reference TRBV5-4 and TRBJ2-7 gives the full variable domain: ETGVTQSPTHLIKTRGQQVTLRCSSQSGHNTVSWYQQALGQGPQFIFQYYREEENGRGNFPPRFSGLQFPNYSSELNVNALELDDSALYLCASSPGLAGAPPPYFGPGTRLTVT.

The V gene is TRBV6-5, the J gene TRBJ1-2, with D hard to call. The germline gives CDR1 MNHEY, CDR2 SVGAGI. Trimming shortened V by 2 bases and J by 4 bases, and 8 bases separated the two germline ends. CDR3 size: 13 residues. The CDR3 loop reads CASSYVRSYGYTF. DNA of the CDR3: TGTGCCAGCAGTTACGTACGGTCCTATGGCTACACCTTC.

This chain's CDR3 is CASTLTSGGSVRELFF. CDR3 sequence (DNA): TGTGCCAGCACCTTGACTAGCGGGGGGTCCGTTAGGGAGCTGTTTTTT. The genes are TRBV2 and TRBJ2-2, with TRBD2 matching over 13 bases. Germline V gene lookup returns CDR1 SNHLY and CDR2 FYNNEI. The CDR3 sequence is 16 residues long. J was trimmed by 9 bases and V by 7 bases; bases with no gene match: 11. Complete variable domain (other parts from reference TRBV2 and TRBJ2-2): EPEVTQTPSHQVTQMGQEVILRCVPISNHLYFYWYRQILGQKVEFLVSFYNNEISEKSEIFDDQFSVERPDGSNFTLKIRSTKLEDSAMYFCASTLTSGGSVRELFFGEGSRLTVL.

This rearrangement joins TRBV7-2 to TRBJ1-3; 7 bases agree with TRBD1. V was clipped by 2 bases and J by 7 bases; unmatched bases: 2. Germline assignment: CDR1 SGHTA and CDR2 FQGNSA. There are 13 residues in the CDR3. This CDR3 is CASSLHRGNTIYF. The CDR3, as DNA: TGTGCCAGCAGCTTACACAGGGGTAACACCATATATTTT.

The rearrangement uses TRBV5-1 and TRBJ1-2, with 8 bases fitting TRBD1. In germline, CDR1 is SGHRS, CDR2 YFSETQ. The CDR3 runs 12 residues. With 6 bases clipped from V and 8 bases from J, the junction kept 6 bases outside the gene matches. The CDR3: CASNIGTGGYTF. CDR3 sequence (DNA): TGCGCCAGCAATATTGGGACAGGAGGCTACACCTTC.

This clone was recorded a few times. The chain links TRBV4-1 to TRBJ1-5; unclear D gene. V was cut by 3 bases and J by 4 bases, with 16 bases left in between. This CDR3 contains 16 residues. CDR1 and CDR2 (germline): MGHRA, YSYEKL. CDR3 bases: TGCGCCAGCAGCCACCTCCTCGGTTTTGAGAATCAGCCCCAGCATTTT. It encodes CASSHLLGFENQPQHF.

The chain links TRBV19 to TRBJ1-1, with 11 bases matching TRBD1. This CDR3 has 13 residues. The ends lost 7 bases at V and 3 bases at J; junction bases unmatched: 1. Germline V CDR1 and CDR2: LNHDA, SQIVND (reference sequence). The CDR3 coding sequence is TGTGCCAGTAAGGACAGGGGGCACACTGAAGCTTTCTTT. This gives the protein CASKDRGHTEAFF.

This clone was seen only a few times. The chain links TRBV5-1 to TRBJ2-7; 8 positions agree with TRBD1. Germline V lookup: CDR1 SGHRS, CDR2 YFSETQ. This CDR3 has 15 residues. The ends lost 0 bases at V and 5 bases at J; junction bases unmatched: 7. This CDR3 is CASSLVAGGRNEQYF. The CDR3 bases are TGCGCCAGCAGCTTGGTGGCAGGGGGCAGAAACGAGCAGTACTTC.

This clone was picked up one time. This chain joins TRBV7-9 and TRBJ2-7, with 8 bases aligning to TRBD1. Losses at the gene ends were 2 bases for V and 2 bases for J; bases not matched to a gene: 2. CDR1 and CDR2 (germline): SEHNR, FQNEAQ (reference sequence). This CDR3 contains 14 residues. Written as DNA, the CDR3 is TGTGCCAGCAGCTTATGGGGACAGGCCTACGAGCAGTACTTC. Translation: CASSLWGQAYEQYF.

The rearrangement joins TRBV4-3 to TRBJ2-7; a weak D match, TRBD1 (6 bases). Looked up from germline, CDR1 is LGHNA and CDR2 is YSLEER. CDR3 size: 15 residues. The V gene lost 3 bases and the J gene lost 0 bases, with 12 bases spanning the gap. The CDR3 nucleotides are TGCGCCAGCAGCCATGGGGACATTCTCTCCTACGAGCAGTACTTC. This encodes CASSHGDILSYEQYF.

The V call is TRBV29-1, the J call TRBJ1-5; D is possibly TRBD1 (5 bases). V gave up 6 bases and J gave up 5 bases, with 11 bases separating them. There are 12 residues in the CDR3. Per germline, CDR1 SQVTM and CDR2 ANQGSEA. CDR3 DNA: TGCAGCGTCCAAGGAGGGGATCAGCCCCAGCATTTT. Protein sequence: CSVQGGDQPQHF. The whole variable domain, filled in from reference TRBV29-1 and TRBJ1-5, reads SAVISQKPSRDICQRGTSLTIQCQVDSQVTMMFWYRQQPGQSLTLIATANQGSEATYESGFVIDKFPISRPNLTFSTLTVSNMSPEDSSIYLCSVQGGDQPQHFGDGTRLSIL.

The chain has TRBV19 and TRBJ1-1, with TRBD1 identical over 11 bases. The ends lost 3 bases at V and 1 base at J; junction bases unmatched: 10. The CDR3 spans 18 residues. Germline-derived CDR1 and CDR2 are LNHDA and SQIVND (reference sequence). DNA of the CDR3: TGTGCCAGTAGTATCCGGACAGGGGGCTGGCAGAAGAACACTGAAGCTTTCTTT. Amino acid sequence: CASSIRTGGWQKNTEAFF.

V usage is TRBV29-1 and J usage is TRBJ2-7; 7 bases are shared with TRBD2. V trimming: 5 bases; J trimming: 6 bases; junction bases outside the gene matches: 10. The CDR3 loop spans 13 amino acids. Germline V CDR1 and CDR2: SQVTM, ANQGSEA. CDR3 loop: CSVRSETSSEQYF. CDR3 nucleotide sequence: TGCAGCGTTAGGTCCGAGACTAGCTCCGAGCAGTACTTC.

V usage is TRBV5-6 and J usage is TRBJ2-7, with a weak D call TRBD1 (5 bases). The ends were cut back, 3 bases at V and 3 bases at J, with 13 bases in the middle. CDR1 is SGHDT, CDR2 YYEEEE, per germline. This CDR3 region has 14 residues. The CDR3 protein is CASSSIQANYEQYF. The CDR3 region has the DNA TGTGCCAGCAGCTCTATACAGGCTAACTACGAGCAGTACTTC.

This chain joins TRBV30 and TRBJ1-5; 10 bases map to TRBD1. Germline CDR1 GTSNPN, CDR2 SVGIG (reference sequence). The V segment lost 2 bases and the J segment 5 bases; nucleotides outside the gene matches: 9. This CDR3 has 16 amino acids. The CDR3 protein is CAWSRVWDRGYQPQHF. CDR3 in DNA: TGTGCCTGGAGTCGAGTCTGGGACAGGGGATATCAGCCCCAGCATTTT.

This clone was seen once. The chain recombines TRBV6-5 with TRBJ2-7, with 8 bases matching TRBD2. V shed 6 bases, J shed 2 bases, and the junction held 6 bases outside the gene matches. The germline gives CDR1 MNHEY, CDR2 SVGAGI. The CDR3 consists of 14 residues. CDR3 sequence reads: CASSLRLATYEQYF. The DNA for the CDR3 is TGTGCCAGCAGCCTCAGACTAGCGACCTACGAGCAGTACTTC.

The genes are TRBV2 and TRBJ1-2, with 7 bases fitting TRBD1. The CDR3 sequence is 12 residues long. Germline-derived CDR1 and CDR2 are SNHLY and FYNNEI. V lost 7 bases, J lost 5 bases, and 4 bases stayed unmatched. The CDR3 region has the DNA TGTGCCAGCAAGGGGGCAGGGTATGGCTACACCTTC. Protein sequence: CASKGAGYGYTF.

V is TRBV4-1 and J is TRBJ1-1; D is possibly TRBD1 (5 bases). V was clipped by 4 bases and J by 1 base, with 10 bases between them. Germline CDR1 reads MGHRA; CDR2 reads YSYEKL. This CDR3 has 14 residues. CDR3 sequence (DNA): TGCGCCAGCAGCCCCAGGGCCCAGAACACTGAAGCTTTCTTT. This sequence encodes CASSPRAQNTEAFF.

The chain is built from TRBV7-6 and TRBJ2-4; 10 bases line up with TRBD1. From germline, CDR1 is SGHVS and CDR2 FNYEAQ. The CDR3 covers 16 residues. The V segment lost 4 bases and the J segment 1 base; nucleotides outside the gene matches: 4. The CDR3 region has the DNA TGTGCCAGCAGCTCCGGGACAGGGGTTGCCAAAAACATTCAGTACTTC. As protein: CASSSGTGVAKNIQYF.